Following are 2 T cell receptor beta chains from one sample sequenced in a study of T cell repertoires in cytomegalovirus infection. Which antigens these TCRs recognize remains unknown. One entry per CDR3 protein, called by TCRdb with MiXCR from the reads. The sample includes about 770,000 distinct CDR3 sequences, 25% to 30% seen only once; the top ten take 13%. The sample was cultured CD8+ T cells from PBMCs, taken from culture after CMV antigen stimulation. The receptors derive from a human donor in good health (CMV status not recorded). Some clones in this sample may be carry-over from other donors' samples.

This rearrangement joins TRBV10-3 to TRBJ2-1, with TRBD2 matching over 8 bases. V was pared by 5 bases and J by 7 bases, with 10 bases of the junction left unmatched. This CDR3 is 15 amino acids long. Germline V lookup: CDR1 ENHRY, CDR2 SYGVKD. CDR3 in DNA: TGTGCCATCAGTATTGTAGCGGGGAAGAGTAATGAGCAGTTCTTC. It yields the protein CAISIVAGKSNEQFF.

The rearrangement joins TRBV20-1 to TRBJ2-2; a possible D gene is TRBD2 (6 bases). From germline, CDR1 is DFQATT and CDR2 SNEGSKA (reference sequence). CDR3 length equals 15 residues. Trimming shortened V by 5 bases and J by 2 bases, and 15 bases separated the two germline ends. CDR3 DNA sequence: TGCAGTGCTCAAGCCTGGAGGGATAACACCGGGGAGCTGTTTTTT. Amino acid sequence: CSAQAWRDNTGELFF.